This T cell receptor beta chain was identified in a study of T cell clonality in common variable immunodeficiency. The length of the CDR3 is 15 residues. Germline V lookup: CDR1 SGHTA, CDR2 FQGNSA. Losses at the gene ends were 4 bases for V and 4 bases for J; bases not matched to a gene: 4. Heparinized whole blood, roughly 4.5 to 9 ml, came from each donor. General study results and limits: What drives increased CVID clonality needs T cell subpopulation sequencing. In common variable immunodeficiency, TCR beta chains reportedly carried fewer deletions and N-nucleotide insertions. Shared TCRbeta clones were fewer between CVID subjects than controls.

This clone was seen ten or more times. Antigen: not known. The read stops 3 residues short of the end of the CDR3; the missing end is completed from the germline J gene. Method: immunoSEQ multiplex PCR; TCRdb's copy keeps in-frame clones and lacks some. This sample has around 45,000 clones, each found more than once. The chain couples TRBV7-2 to TRBJ2-3; 11 bases align to TRBD2. Material for sequencing was peripheral blood mononuclear cells. This sequence was found in a person aged 18 to 69 in good health. Partial CDR3 DNA: TGTGCCAGCAGCTCGACTAGCGGGATAGCAGATACG. Residues: CASSSTSGIADT. The whole CDR3 sequence reads CASSSTSGIADTQYF.